A selection of T cell receptor beta chains follows, all from one sample in a study of vaccination effects on CD4 cells after COVID-19. Repertoires were generated with immunoSEQ multiplex PCR, while TCRdb's copy carries only in-frame clones and drops some. The repertoire holds roughly 15,000 clones, 76% seen once, with roughly 24% in the top ten. These receptors' targets are unknown. The sample consisted of CD4+ T cells from PBMCs cultured with HCoV-229E spike peptides, taken before COVID-19 vaccination. The receptors were sampled from a human donor who received a COVID-19 vaccine. Each CDR3 is given with its conserved first and last residue. Each record gives: CDR3 DNA, CDR3 protein, clone size, V gene, D gene, J gene. The D gene is left open where the match is weak. Clone size is stated in some rows and not others, as once, few, many or a class when expanded.

DNA: TGTGCCAGCAGTCGGGCGGGGGGGCACAATGAGCAGTTCTTC; CDR3: CASSRAGGHNEQFF; size: .; V: TRBV6-5; D: TRBD2; J: TRBJ2-1
DNA: TGTGCCAGCAGCTTAGTCGGCGGGGGGTCCTACAATGAGCAGTTCTTC; CDR3: CASSLVGGGSYNEQFF; size: .; V: TRBV7-2; D: TRBD2; J: TRBJ2-1
DNA: TGTGCCAGTAGTATCGGACTAGCGGGGCTCTACAATGAGCAGTTCTTC; CDR3: CASSIGLAGLYNEQFF; size: .; V: TRBV19; D: TRBD2; J: TRBJ2-1
DNA: TGTGCCAGCTCACTACAGGGGGGAGAGGATCAGCCCCAGCATTTT; CDR3: CASSLQGGEDQPQHF; size: .; V: TRBV18; D: TRBD1; J: TRBJ1-5
DNA: TGTGCCAGCAGACCGGGACAGGGCAACTACGAGCAGTACTTC; CDR3: CASRPGQGNYEQYF; size: .; V: TRBV6-5; D: TRBD1; J: TRBJ2-7
DNA: TGTGCCAGCACCCTGGGGGGAGACAGTTACACTGAAGCTTTCTTT; CDR3: CASTLGGDSYTEAFF; size: .; V: TRBV2; D: .; J: TRBJ1-1
DNA: TGCAGCGTCCCTAGGGGTAACTATGGCTACACCTTC; CDR3: CSVPRGNYGYTF; size: .; V: TRBV29-1; D: .; J: TRBJ1-2
DNA: TGTGCCAGCAGTTCCTCTCATGGGGCACTAGAAAAACTGTTTTTT; CDR3: CASSSSHGALEKLFF; size: .; V: TRBV6-5; D: .; J: TRBJ1-4
DNA: TGTGCCAGCGGTTGGGGTCGCTCCGGAGATACGCAGTATTTT; CDR3: CASGWGRSGDTQYF; size: .; V: TRBV6-2/TRBV6-3; D: .; J: TRBJ2-3
DNA: TGTGCCAGCAGCCAAGATCTTAGGGGGCGGGGGGGCTACACCTTC; CDR3: CASSQDLRGRGGYTF; size: .; V: TRBV4-2; D: TRBD1; J: TRBJ1-2
DNA: TGTGCCAGCAGCCTCACCTTAGGGGGGTTGAACACTGAAGCTTTCTTT; CDR3: CASSLTLGGLNTEAFF; size: .; V: TRBV3-1/TRBV3-2; D: .; J: TRBJ1-1
DNA: TGTGCCAGCAGCCTTCAGTCCGGTGGCTATGGCTACACCTTC; CDR3: CASSLQSGGYGYTF; size: .; V: TRBV6-5; D: .; J: TRBJ1-2
DNA: TGTGCCAGCAGTGGCCCGGGACAGCTGAACACTGAAGCTTTCTTT; CDR3: CASSGPGQLNTEAFF; size: few; V: TRBV27; D: TRBD1; J: TRBJ1-1
DNA: TGTGCCAGCAGCCAAGAGAAACAGGGTCCCTACGAGCAGTACTTC; CDR3: CASSQEKQGPYEQYF; size: .; V: TRBV4-2; D: .; J: TRBJ2-7
DNA: TGTGCCAGCAGCTGGGGACAATCAACTAATGAAAAACTGTTTTTT; CDR3: CASSWGQSTNEKLFF; size: few; V: TRBV5-4; D: .; J: TRBJ1-4